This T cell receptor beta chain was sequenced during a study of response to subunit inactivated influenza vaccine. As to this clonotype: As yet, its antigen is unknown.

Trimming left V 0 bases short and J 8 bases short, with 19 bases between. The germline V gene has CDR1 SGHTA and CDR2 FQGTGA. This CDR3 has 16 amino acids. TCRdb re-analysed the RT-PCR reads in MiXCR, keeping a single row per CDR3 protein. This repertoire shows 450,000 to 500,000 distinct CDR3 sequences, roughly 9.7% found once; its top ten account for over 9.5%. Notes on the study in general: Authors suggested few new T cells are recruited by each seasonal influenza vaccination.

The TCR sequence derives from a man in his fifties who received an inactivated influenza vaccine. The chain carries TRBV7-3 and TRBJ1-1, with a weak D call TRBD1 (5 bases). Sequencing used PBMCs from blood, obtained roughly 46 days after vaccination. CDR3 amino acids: CASSLTRDAHTSEAFF. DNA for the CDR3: TGTGCCAGCAGCTTAACGAGGGACGCCCATACCTCAGAAGCTTTCTTT.